The next 4 T cell receptor beta chains were all read from a single sample in a study of blood T cell repertoires in COVID-19. The table came from immunoSEQ multiplex PCR; TCRdb's copy has only in-frame clones and leaves some out. The table shows more than 200,000 clones, with approximately 84% occurring only once. The sequencing input was peripheral blood. The receptor set was obtained from a man aged 45-65 years with active or convalescent COVID-19.

This clone was seen just once. V gene TRBV5-4 combines with J gene TRBJ1-1, with D tentatively TRBD1 (6 bases). V was cut by 4 bases and J by 6 bases, with 13 bases left in between. The CDR3 has 13 amino acids. Germline V gives CDR1 SGHNT, CDR2 YYREEE (reference sequence). CDR3 sequence: CASSRQGSSEAFF. The CDR3 DNA reads TGTGCCAGCAGCCGGCAGGGGTCCTCTGAAGCTTTCTTT.

The rearrangement joins TRBV19 to TRBJ2-2; 7 bases fit TRBD2. CDR3 size: 14 residues. Germline CDR1 reads LNHDA; CDR2 reads SQIVND (reference sequence). After removal of 5 bases from V and 3 bases from J, the junction contained 3 bases not matched to a gene. The CDR3 reads CASSLGGDTGELFF. The CDR3, as DNA: TGTGCCAGTAGTCTGGGAGGGGACACCGGGGAGCTGTTTTTT.

The rearrangement links TRBV7-2 to TRBJ2-3; 8 bases map to TRBD1. Looked up from germline, CDR1 is SGHTA and CDR2 is FQGNSA. This CDR3 contains 14 residues. V shed 4 bases, J shed 4 bases, and the junction held 4 bases outside the gene matches. CDR3 amino acids: CASSSDRASDTQYF. The CDR3 nucleotides are TGTGCCAGCAGCTCGGACAGGGCATCAGATACGCAGTATTTT.

The V call is TRBV5-1, the J call TRBJ1-2; D is undetermined. Trimming pared 3 bases from V and 6 bases from J, leaving 9 bases between. The CDR3 is 12 amino acids. Germline V gene lookup returns CDR1 SGHRS and CDR2 YFSETQ. CDR3 protein: CASSSPGDGYTF. CDR3 DNA sequence: TGCGCCAGCAGCTCCCCCGGGGATGGCTACACCTTC.